This entry describes one TCR beta chain. Its antigen is not identified. V was cut by 1 base and J by 1 base, with 13 bases left in between. CDR3 length: 17 residues. Per germline, CDR1 KGHSH and CDR2 LQKENI. TCRdb passed the RT-PCR reads through MiXCR, listing each CDR3 protein once. The data contain around 570,000 distinct CDR3 sequences, about 7.6% of them singletons. These data come from a study of response to subunit inactivated influenza vaccine. Study-wide findings and caveats: Each seasonal flu vaccination may recruit only limited new T cells, authors suggested.

The TCR comes from a man aged 45-69 years who received an inactivated influenza vaccine. This chain joins TRBV18 and TRBJ2-2; D is uncertain. The source was PBMCs from blood, collected roughly 24 months after vaccination. The chain's CDR3 is CASSPLVGIKNTGELFF. DNA for the CDR3: TGTGCCAGCTCACCACTCGTCGGAATCAAGAACACCGGGGAGCTGTTTTTT.